Sequencing of this T cell receptor (beta chain) was carried out in a study of OX40 agonist ivuxolimab in advanced cancers. Sequenced by immunoSEQ multiplex PCR; TCRdb stores in-frame clones only, minus some. The sample consists of roughly 25,000 clones, roughly 79% of them appearing once. This CDR3 has 15 amino acids. Trimming removed 0 bases from V and 8 bases from J, with 13 bases in between. Germline loops: CDR1 ENHRY, CDR2 SYGVKD. This clone was counted a few times. The chain is built from TRBV10-3 and TRBJ1-4; TRBD1 is a possible D gene (5 bases). Specimen: CD4+ or CD8+ T cells sorted from blood, collected in a trial of the OX40 agonist ivuxolimab. This TCR came from an adult with an advanced solid tumor such as melanoma, head and neck, liver or kidney cancer. The CDR3 reads CAISESARAGEKLFF. The CDR3 coding sequence is TGTGCCATCAGTGAGTCGGCCAGGGCTGGAGAAAAACTGTTTTTT.